What follows describes a single TCR beta chain. This record comes from a study of blood T cell repertoires in COVID-19. Study as a whole: Material from acute and convalescent COVID-19 was sourced from the United States, Italy and Spain. PBMCs, B-cell-depleted T cells, or T cells were the source of the cDNA or gDNA that made up the material.

As processed by the authors: Amplification from reference gene primers served as the basis for estimated nucleated cell counts. TCRdb's copy holds only in-frame clones and misses some; the assay was immunoSEQ multiplex PCR. Clone size and V and J calls were adopted from that table, with D and trimming inferred from the DNA. This table holds approximately 120,000 clones, more than 80% found once. Input material: peripheral blood. This receptor was taken from a human donor in a cohort sampled during active COVID-19.

CDR3 amino acids: CASTNLGGLNTEAFF. The CDR3 coding sequence is TGTGCCAGCACCAACCTAGGGGGCTTGAACACTGAAGCTTTCTTT. The chain is built from TRBV9 and TRBJ1-1; TRBD1 matches 7 bases. Looked up from germline, CDR1 is SGDLS and CDR2 is YYNGEE. The CDR3 is 15 amino acids. V shed 6 bases and J 0 bases; nucleotides not matched to a gene: 8.